These 28 T cell receptor beta chains were all obtained from the same sample, sequenced in a study of cytomegalovirus exposure and HLA in healthy donors. PCR involved 60 Vbeta and 13 Jbeta primers. Measured with immunoSEQ multiplex PCR; TCRdb has only the in-frame clones, and not every one. Among about 200,000 clones listed, 70% to 80% were seen once. Source material: PBMCs. The receptors shown here come from a woman aged 30 to 39 in good health and CMV-seronegative.

This clone has only a few counts. This chain links TRBV4-1 with TRBJ1-1; no definite D call. The CDR3 is 14 residues long. The germline CDR1 and CDR2 sequences are MGHRA and YSYEKL. V gave up 3 bases and J gave up 3 bases, with 11 bases separating them. CDR3 DNA: TGCGCCAGCAGCCACGGGGAGGGAGACACTGAAGCTTTCTTT. The encoded protein is CASSHGEGDTEAFF.

This clone was found a few times. The chain uses TRBV11-3 and TRBJ2-5, with a tentative D call TRBD1 (5 bases). CDR1 is SGHNT, CDR2 YENEEA, per germline. Between the trimmed V and J ends, which lost 0 bases and 6 bases, there was a span of 11 bases. This CDR3 is 14 amino acids long. CDR3 nucleotides: TGTGCCAGCAGCTTAGATCCGACAGCGAAGACCCAGTACTTC. Its protein product is CASSLDPTAKTQYF.

This sequence joins TRBV6-1 and TRBJ1-2; 7 bases fit TRBD1. Per germline, CDR1 MNHNS and CDR2 SASEGT. J was trimmed by 12 bases and V by 5 bases; bases with no gene match: 18. The CDR3 has 15 amino acids. CDR3 region: CASSWYRQGAQKDTF. For the CDR3, the DNA is TGTGCCAGCAGTTGGTACAGACAGGGCGCTCAAAAGGACACCTTC.

This chain links TRBV7-2 with TRBJ2-3; possible D gene TRBD2, 5 bases. V lost 4 bases, J lost 6 bases, and 17 bases lay in between. The CDR3 runs to 15 residues. Germline lookup yields CDR1 SGHTA and CDR2 FQGNSA. The DNA for the CDR3 is TGTGCCAGCAGCTCGCGGGCGGCCTTCAGGGATACGCAGTATTTT. Its protein product is CASSSRAAFRDTQYF.

This clone was found once. Relative to the germline gene, one junction end is altered; a read error may explain this. The chain joins TRBV7-9 to TRBJ2-2; D remains unclear. Per germline, CDR1 SEHNR and CDR2 FQNEAQ (reference sequence). CDR3 length equals 15 residues. The CDR3 loop reads CSSSLRGAVRGELFF. The CDR3 DNA reads TGTTCCAGCAGCTTACGTGGAGCAGTCCGCGGGGAGCTGTTTTTT.

This chain links TRBV18 with TRBJ2-7; 7 nucleotides align to TRBD1. Looked up from germline, CDR1 is KGHSH and CDR2 is LQKENI. CDR3 length: 12 amino acids. J was trimmed by 4 bases and V by 5 bases; bases with no gene match: 2. The CDR3 DNA is TGTGCCAGCTCAACCAGGGGGTACGAGCAGTACTTC. Translating gives CASSTRGYEQYF.

The V and J genes are TRBV2 and TRBJ2-2, with TRBD1 matching 10 bases. Germline V gene lookup returns CDR1 SNHLY and CDR2 FYNNEI. V was pared by 4 bases and J by 7 bases, with 3 bases of the junction left unmatched. The CDR3 has 14 amino acids. CDR3 nucleotide sequence: TGTGCCAGCAGTGGGACAGGGGGAATCGGGGAGCTGTTTTTT. It translates to CASSGTGGIGELFF.

The genes are TRBV19 and TRBJ2-5; a weak D match, TRBD2 (5 bases). Germline V gene lookup returns CDR1 LNHDA and CDR2 SQIVND (reference sequence). The CDR3 runs to 15 residues. With 9 bases removed from V and 4 bases from J, the gap between germline ends came to 21 bases. DNA for the CDR3: TGTGCCAGCCGCTCCCGGGGATCTCCGAGAGAGACCCAGTACTTC. This codes for CASRSRGSPRETQYF.

The J gene is TRBJ1-3, the V gene TRBV5-1; 7 positions agree with TRBD1. The CDR3 is made up of 18 amino acids. V lost 0 bases to trimming and J lost 2 bases; unmatched junction nucleotides: 11. Germline V gene sequence: CDR1 SGHRS, CDR2 YFSETQ. The CDR3 bases are TGCGCCAGCAGCTTGGAGCCGACAGGGTGGTCCGCTGGAAACACCATATATTTT. Amino acids: CASSLEPTGWSAGNTIYF.

This chain uses TRBV5-1 with TRBJ2-4, with 7 bases that match TRBD1. Germline V gene sequence: CDR1 SGHRS, CDR2 YFSETQ. The junction had 7 bases not matched to a gene; V was cut back by 4 bases and J by 0 bases. The CDR3 extends over 16 amino acids. The CDR3 here is CASSPGQVLAKNIQYF. The CDR3 bases are TGCGCCAGCAGCCCTGGACAGGTCTTAGCCAAAAACATTCAGTACTTC.

This clone showed up just a few times. The V gene is TRBV6-5, the J gene TRBJ2-7; TRBD2 aligns across 12 bases. Per the germline V gene, CDR1 is MNHEY and CDR2 is SVGAGI. This CDR3 is 15 amino acids long. V was clipped by 5 bases and J by 3 bases; unmatched bases: 5. CDR3 DNA: TGTGCCAGCAGTAAAGGACTAGCGGGAAGCTACGAGCAGTACTTC. This sequence encodes CASSKGLAGSYEQYF.

The rearrangement links TRBV4-2 to TRBJ2-1; 10 nucleotides match TRBD2. V trimming: 6 bases; J trimming: 10 bases; junction bases outside the gene matches: 0. The CDR3 sequence is 11 residues long. CDR1 and CDR2 (germline): LGHNA, YNFKEQ. In DNA form, the CDR3 reads TGTGCCAGCAGACTAGCGGGGGAGCAGTTCTTC. Its translation: CASRLAGEQFF.

CDR3 nucleotides: TGTGCCTGGAGTCTCGGGACAGGTTGGGCTTTCTTT. Translation gives CAWSLGTGWAFF. The chain employs TRBV30 and TRBJ1-1; TRBD1 matches at 8 bases. Germline V gene sequence: CDR1 GTSNPN, CDR2 SVGIG (reference sequence). With 2 bases clipped from V and 11 bases from J, the junction kept 7 bases outside the gene matches. This CDR3 has 12 residues.

The J gene is TRBJ2-3, the V gene TRBV6-1, with D possibly TRBD1 on 6 matching bases. Trimming removed 1 base from V and 14 bases from J, with 13 bases in between. There are 12 residues in the CDR3. Germline loops: CDR1 MNHNS, CDR2 SASEGT. The CDR3 is CASSEEGGLMYF. The CDR3 bases are TGTGCCAGCAGTGAAGAAGGGGGTTTAATGTATTTT.

Notes on this clone: This same CDR3 is encoded by further DNA sequences in the sample. The rearrangement links TRBV30 to TRBJ1-2; D is undetermined. Trimming cost V 0 bases and J 1 base, with 6 bases left between them. Germline assignment: CDR1 GTSNPN and CDR2 SVGIG (reference sequence). The CDR3 totals 13 residues. The CDR3 nucleotides read TGTGCCTGGAGTGTACAGTTTAACTATGGCTACACCTTC. It is translated as CAWSVQFNYGYTF.

Points on this clone: Within the sample, other DNA sequences also encode this same CDR3. The V gene is TRBV7-2, the J gene TRBJ1-5, with TRBD1 matching over 7 bases. The CDR3 length is 13 residues. Trimming at V came to 2 bases and at J to 5 bases, leaving 0 bases not matched to a gene. Germline V gives CDR1 SGHTA, CDR2 FQGNSA. The CDR3 sequence: CASSLQGDQPQHF. CDR3 coding DNA: TGTGCCAGCAGCTTACAGGGGGATCAGCCCCAGCATTTT.

The CDR3, as DNA: TGCGCCAGCAGCTTGGACAGGGGGCAGGGGAACACTGAAGCTTTCTTT. This gives the protein CASSLDRGQGNTEAFF. J is TRBJ1-1 and V is TRBV5-1; TRBD1 agrees at 9 bases. This CDR3 comprises 16 residues. Germline assignment: CDR1 SGHRS and CDR2 YFSETQ. J gave up 1 base and V 0 bases, and 4 bases lay outside the gene matches.

This clone has just a few counts. This chain uses TRBV10-3 with TRBJ1-2, with 10 bases aligning to TRBD1. The CDR3 sequence is 16 residues long. Germline assignment: CDR1 ENHRY and CDR2 SYGVKD. With 6 bases clipped from V and 0 bases from J, the junction kept 7 bases outside the gene matches. CDR3 sequence (DNA): TGTGCCATCAGACCGGGACAGGGGATCACTAACTATGGCTACACCTTC. The encoded protein is CAIRPGQGITNYGYTF.

In its sample, this clone was seen a few times. The chain uses TRBV7-9 and TRBJ2-7; TRBD1 is a possible D gene (6 bases). CDR1 is SEHNR, CDR2 FQNEAQ, per germline (reference sequence). This CDR3 spans 13 amino acids. CDR3 in amino acids: CAVQGSSSYEQYF. The CDR3, as DNA: TGTGCTGTACAGGGCAGTTCTTCCTACGAGCAGTACTTC.

This chain connects TRBV2 to TRBJ2-3; 10 bases match TRBD1. The CDR3 loop spans 15 amino acids. The V gene's germline CDR1 is SNHLY and CDR2 FYNNEI. With 7 bases clipped from V and 0 bases from J, the junction kept 4 bases outside the gene matches. This chain's CDR3 is CASTRDRGSTDTQYF. CDR3 nucleotides: TGTGCCAGCACCCGGGACAGGGGTAGCACAGATACGCAGTATTTT. Full variable domain (rest looked up from reference TRBV2 and TRBJ2-3): EPEVTQTPSHQVTQMGQEVILRCVPISNHLYFYWYRQILGQKVEFLVSFYNNEISEKSEIFDDQFSVERPDGSNFTLKIRSTKLEDSAMYFCASTRDRGSTDTQYFGPGTRLTVL.

The V and J genes are TRBV7-6 and TRBJ1-3, with 12 bases aligning to TRBD1. This CDR3 comprises 16 residues. The V gene's germline CDR1 is SGHVS and CDR2 FNYEAQ. With V trimmed by 8 bases and J by 2 bases, 7 bases remained unmatched. CDR3 DNA sequence: TGTGCCAGCGCGGGGACAGGGGGCCGAGCTGGAAACACCATATATTTT. This sequence encodes CASAGTGGRAGNTIYF. Full variable domain (missing parts from reference TRBV7-6 and TRBJ1-3): GAGVSQSPRYKVTKRGQDVALRCDPISGHVSLYWYRQALGQGPEFLTYFNYEAQQDKSGLPNDRFSAERPEGSISTLTIQRTEQRDSAMYRCASAGTGGRAGNTIYFGEGSWLTVV.

V and J are TRBV30 and TRBJ2-2, with 8 nucleotides matching TRBD2. This CDR3 spans 17 amino acids. Germline assignment: CDR1 GTSNPN and CDR2 SVGIG (reference sequence). J gave up 7 bases and V 0 bases, and 13 bases lay outside the gene matches. CDR3 residues: CAWSVWGPGLAIGELFF. CDR3 nucleotides: TGTGCCTGGAGTGTATGGGGCCCAGGACTAGCTATCGGGGAGCTGTTTTTT.

V usage is TRBV7-2 and J usage is TRBJ2-5, with 11 bases identical to TRBD2. Losses at the gene ends were 0 bases for V and 4 bases for J; bases not matched to a gene: 7. The germline V gene encodes CDR1 SGHTA and CDR2 FQGNSA. The CDR3 has 17 residues. CDR3 nucleotides: TGTGCCAGCAGCTTAGCTGTCCTAGCGGGGGGTCGAGAGACCCAGTACTTC. Its translation is CASSLAVLAGGRETQYF. Together with reference TRBV7-2 and TRBJ2-5, the CDR3 gives the full variable domain: GAGVSQSPSNKVTEKGKDVELRCDPISGHTALYWYRQSLGQGLEFLIYFQGNSAPDKSGLPSDRFSAERTGGSVSTLTIQRTQQEDSAVYLCASSLAVLAGGRETQYFGPGTRLLVL.

The rearrangement uses TRBV4-2 and TRBJ1-4; tentatively, D is TRBD1 (5 bases). This CDR3 region has 16 residues. CDR1 is LGHNA, CDR2 YNFKEQ, per germline. V lost 6 bases, J lost 8 bases, and 22 bases lay in between. The CDR3 DNA sequence: TGTGCCAGCAGTTCAAACGGGGGGAGCGTTTGGGAAAAACTGTTTTTT. This translates into CASSSNGGSVWEKLFF.

Worth noting for this clone: At the DNA level, this CDR3 is encoded by other sequences in the same sample as well. The chain uses TRBV7-9 and TRBJ2-7; no clear D. In germline, CDR1 is SEHNR, CDR2 FQNEAQ (reference sequence). Trimming removed 1 base at V and 3 bases at J, with 10 bases between. The CDR3 length is 14 residues. CDR3: CASSLVSENYEQYF. The DNA for the CDR3 is TGTGCCAGCAGCTTAGTTTCGGAGAACTACGAGCAGTACTTC.

The chain carries TRBV6-1 and TRBJ1-2; D possibly corresponds to TRBD1 (5 bases). Germline CDR1 reads MNHNS; CDR2 reads SASEGT. Trimming took 2 bases from V and 0 from J, leaving 13 bases between them. The CDR3 totals 16 residues. The CDR3 loop reads CASSEWGGEANYGYTF. The CDR3, as DNA: TGTGCCAGCAGTGAATGGGGGGGAGAAGCTAACTATGGCTACACCTTC.

In this sample, this clone turned up a few times. The chain has TRBV7-9 and TRBJ2-5, with 8 bases lining up with TRBD2. CDR3 length: 15 amino acids. V dropped 1 base and J dropped 1; count of bases not matched to a gene: 2. Per germline, CDR1 SEHNR and CDR2 FQNEAQ (reference sequence). The CDR3 DNA is TGTGCCAGCAGCTTAGGTCTAGCGGGCCAAGAGACCCAGTACTTC. It yields the protein CASSLGLAGQETQYF.

A single count supports this clone. At the DNA level, this CDR3 is encoded by other sequences in the same sample as well. This sequence joins TRBV27 and TRBJ1-5, with D maybe TRBD1 (5 bases). The CDR3 is 14 residues long. V was shortened by 2 bases and J by 5 bases, with 10 bases between the two germline ends. CDR1 is MNHEY and CDR2 is SMNVEV in the germline V gene (reference sequence). The CDR3 region is CASSLRQGDQPQHF. In DNA, the CDR3 is TGTGCCAGCAGTTTACGGCAGGGTGATCAGCCCCAGCATTTT.